This TCR beta chain was sequenced for a study of shared clonotypes between healthy human individuals. Findings and caveats of the study: Apart from blood, nothing was sampled; tissue repertoires likely differ.

V trimming: 4 bases; J trimming: 0 bases; junction bases outside the gene matches: 6. CDR1 and CDR2 from the germline V gene are MDHEN and SYDVKM. The CDR3 consists of 15 residues. TCRdb keeps only in-frame clones here, not all; method: immunoSEQ multiplex PCR. This sample has some 350,000 clones, with about 74% found just once. The split of CD4+ cells yielded CD45RA+ naive and CD45RA-negative memory subsets. Only one count was recorded for this clone. Its antigen is unidentified. The chain uses TRBV28 and TRBJ2-7; 7 positions agree with TRBD1. The TCR comes from a man aged 25 to 40 in good health. Sequencing used memory CD4+ T cells sorted from blood. Documented subset: CD45RA-negative fraction. CDR3 nucleotides: TGTGCCAGCAGTTCCCGACAGGGTTACTCCTACGAGCAGTACTTC. Translation gives CASSSRQGYSYEQYF.